This T cell receptor (beta chain) was found in a study of blood T cell repertoires in COVID-19. V gave up 4 bases and J gave up 8 bases; unmatched junction bases: 8. Looked up from germline, CDR1 is MDHEN and CDR2 is SYDVKM. CDR3 length: 15 residues. Clones were sequenced by immunoSEQ multiplex PCR, and TCRdb holds only the in-frame ones, with some missing. The sample lists roughly 70,000 clones, 82% occurring once. Sequencing was performed on peripheral blood. The chain links TRBV28 to TRBJ1-4, with 9 nucleotides matching TRBD1. This TCR was recovered from a woman aged 55 to 70 with acute or convalescent COVID-19. CDR3 amino acids: CASSSSGTGREKLFF. CDR3 DNA sequence: TGTGCCAGCAGTTCTTCCGGGACAGGGCGGGAAAAACTGTTTTTT.